This TCR beta chain was observed in a study of cytomegalovirus exposure and HLA in healthy donors. Clones were sequenced by immunoSEQ multiplex PCR, and TCRdb holds only the in-frame ones, with some missing. The sample includes over 200,000 clones, 70% to 90% of them seen just once. The donors were part of the validation cohort of roughly 130 subjects. That cohort was separate from the first cohort, which comprised several hundred subjects. Trimming stripped 4 bases from V and 4 bases from J, with 20 bases between. The length of the CDR3 is 16 residues. Germline assignment: CDR1 SGHDT and CDR2 YYEEEE.

The chain employs TRBV5-6 and TRBJ1-1, with D maybe TRBD1 (5 bases). This TCR derives from a woman aged 18-35 years in good health and CMV-seronegative. The sequenced sample consisted of PBMCs. The CDR3 reads CASSLRVGPLGTEAFF. CDR3 bases: TGTGCCAGCAGCCTTCGGGTGGGGCCCTTGGGCACTGAAGCTTTCTTT.